The T cell receptor (beta chain) under discussion was sequenced for a study of cytomegalovirus exposure and HLA in healthy donors. V lost 0 bases and J lost 7, with 6 bases in between. This CDR3 comprises 12 residues. CDR1 is SGHVS, CDR2 FQNEAQ, per germline. This clone was counted between two and nine times. The PCR contained 60 Vbeta and 13 Jbeta primers. Generated by immunoSEQ multiplex PCR, the TCRdb table keeps only in-frame clones and is missing some. Among about 130,000 clones listed, 81% were seen once. The sequenced material came from PBMCs. The chain uses TRBV7-8 and TRBJ2-5; D is possibly TRBD1 (5 bases). The sequence was obtained from a man younger than 35 in good health and CMV-seronegative. The CDR3 loop is CASSLAQGTQYF. CDR3 coding DNA: TGTGCCAGCAGCTTAGCGCAGGGGACCCAGTACTTC.